This record looks at one TCR beta chain sequence and its context. The data were obtained in a study of T cell responses to AZD1222 COVID-19 vaccine. This CDR3 contains 17 residues. V dropped 4 bases and J dropped 4; count of bases not matched to a gene: 12. Germline assignment: CDR1 SGDLS and CDR2 YYNGEE. The table came from immunoSEQ multiplex PCR; TCRdb's copy has only in-frame clones and leaves some out. This table holds around 170,000 clones, roughly 88% found once. The TCR comes from an adult who received the AZD1222 COVID-19 vaccine. The chain carries TRBV9 and TRBJ2-1; TRBD2 matches 9 bases. Material: peripheral blood, obtained 28 days after the second AZD1222 dose. The CDR3 DNA follows: TGTGCCAGCAGCTCAAGGGGAGGCGGGGGGGCATACAATGAGCAGTTCTTC. Encoded protein: CASSSRGGGGAYNEQFF.